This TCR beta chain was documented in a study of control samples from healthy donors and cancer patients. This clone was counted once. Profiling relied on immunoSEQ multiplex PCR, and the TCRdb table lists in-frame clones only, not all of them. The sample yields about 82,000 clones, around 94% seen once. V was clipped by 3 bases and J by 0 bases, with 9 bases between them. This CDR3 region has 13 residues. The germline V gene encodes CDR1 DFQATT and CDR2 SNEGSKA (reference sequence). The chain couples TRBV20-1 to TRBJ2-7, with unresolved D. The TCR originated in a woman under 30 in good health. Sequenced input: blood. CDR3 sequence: CSASRVPSYEQYF. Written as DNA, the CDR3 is TGCAGTGCTAGTAGGGTTCCCTCCTACGAGCAGTACTTC.